The 10 T cell receptor beta chains reported below all come from one sample, sequenced in a study of blood T cell repertoires in COVID-19. Method: immunoSEQ multiplex PCR; TCRdb's copy keeps in-frame clones and lacks some. In the table there are hundreds of thousands of clones, about four fifths of which are singletons. The sample was PBMCs or T cells enriched from blood (not recorded which). The receptors here all came from a man between 40 and 49 years old who had been exposed to COVID-19.

The V and J genes are TRBV5-4 and TRBJ2-1; TRBD2 might be the D (5 bases). V was trimmed by 5 bases and J by 1 base, leaving 16 bases between them. This CDR3 is 16 amino acids long. Germline values: CDR1 SGHNT, CDR2 YYREEE (reference sequence). CDR3 residues: CASSEGPSSSYNEQFF. CDR3 coding DNA: TGTGCCAGCAGTGAGGGCCCTTCCTCTTCCTACAATGAGCAGTTCTTC.

The V and J genes are TRBV19 and TRBJ2-7, with 7 bases lining up with TRBD1. With 6 bases clipped from V and 0 bases from J, the junction kept 8 bases outside the gene matches. From germline, CDR1 is LNHDA and CDR2 SQIVND (reference sequence). The CDR3 spans 15 residues. The DNA for the CDR3 is TGTGCCAGTAGAGGGGACAGCCAAAACTCCTACGAGCAGTACTTC. Translated: CASRGDSQNSYEQYF.

The chain joins TRBV9 to TRBJ1-2; 9 positions agree with TRBD1. V shed 4 bases and J 8 bases; nucleotides not matched to a gene: 21. The CDR3 totals 18 residues. Germline V gene lookup returns CDR1 SGDLS and CDR2 YYNGEE. The CDR3 loop is CASSTPGGDRVPTGGYTF. In DNA, the CDR3 is TGTGCCAGCAGCACCCCGGGGGGGGACAGGGTTCCGACCGGGGGCTACACCTTC.

The chain joins TRBV7-3 to TRBJ1-6; no definite D call. The germline V gene has CDR1 SGHTA and CDR2 FQGTGA. This CDR3 spans 13 amino acids. V was pared by 1 base and J by 8 bases, with 6 bases between. CDR3 amino acids: CASSLREDSPLHF. In DNA, the CDR3 is TGTGCCAGCAGCTTAAGGGAGGATTCACCCCTCCACTTT.

The chain recombines TRBV7-3 with TRBJ2-3; TRBD2 aligns across 14 bases. Germline V gene sequence: CDR1 SGHTA, CDR2 FQGTGA. The CDR3 totals 15 residues. V lost 8 bases to trimming and J lost 6 bases; unmatched junction nucleotides: 7. CDR3 sequence (DNA): TGTGCCAGCGGCTCGGGACTAGCGGGAGCTGATACGCAGTATTTT. It specifies CASGSGLAGADTQYF.

This clone came up a few times. The genes are TRBV6-5 and TRBJ2-7, with 8 bases that match TRBD1. The germline V gene encodes CDR1 MNHEY and CDR2 SVGAGI. With V trimmed by 4 bases and J by 9 bases, 8 bases remained unmatched. The CDR3 loop spans 13 amino acids. The CDR3 protein is CASSFGQGSGQYF. CDR3 coding DNA: TGTGCCAGCAGTTTCGGACAGGGTTCGGGGCAGTACTTC.

This chain joins TRBV14 and TRBJ1-2; 7 nucleotides agree with TRBD1. The V segment lost 1 base and the J segment 3 bases; nucleotides outside the gene matches: 8. Germline V gene data show CDR1 as SGHDN and CDR2 as FVKESK. The CDR3 is made up of 16 amino acids. In DNA form, the CDR3 reads TGTGCCAGCAGCCAAGCAACGGGACAGTTTTACTATGGCTACACCTTC. Residues: CASSQATGQFYYGYTF.

The gene calls are TRBV6-4 and TRBJ1-3; maybe TRBD1 (6 bases). The CDR3 is made up of 15 amino acids. CDR1 MRHNA and CDR2 SNTAGT come from the germline V gene. V was shortened by 4 bases and J by 2 bases, with 12 bases between the two germline ends. This CDR3 reads CASSAEGGTGNTIYF. In nucleotides, the CDR3 is TGTGCCAGCAGTGCCGAGGGGGGGACTGGAAACACCATATATTTT.

This clone has more than one count but fewer than ten. The J gene is TRBJ1-1, the V gene TRBV4-1; TRBD1 agrees at 8 bases. V lost 0 bases, J lost 3 bases, and 6 bases stayed unmatched. The V gene's germline CDR1 is MGHRA and CDR2 YSYEKL. CDR3 size: 16 residues. The DNA for the CDR3 is TGCGCCAGCAGCCAAGATTGGACAGGGTCGGACACTGAAGCTTTCTTT. The encoded protein is CASSQDWTGSDTEAFF.

The genes are TRBV9 and TRBJ2-5; tentative D call: TRBD1 (6 bases). Germline assignment: CDR1 SGDLS and CDR2 YYNGEE. The V gene lost 4 bases and the J gene lost 7 bases, with 17 bases spanning the gap. This CDR3 spans 14 amino acids. CDR3: CASSPAQGLGTQYF. The CDR3 DNA follows: TGTGCCAGCAGCCCCGCCCAGGGGTTGGGGACCCAGTACTTC.